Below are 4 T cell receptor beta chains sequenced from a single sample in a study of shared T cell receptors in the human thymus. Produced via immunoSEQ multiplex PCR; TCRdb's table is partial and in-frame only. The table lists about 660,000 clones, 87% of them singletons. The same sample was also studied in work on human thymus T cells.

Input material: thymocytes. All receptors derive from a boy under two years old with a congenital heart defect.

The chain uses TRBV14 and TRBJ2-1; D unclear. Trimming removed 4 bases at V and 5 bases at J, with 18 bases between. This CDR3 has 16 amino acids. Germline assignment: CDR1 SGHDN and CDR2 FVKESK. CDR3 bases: TGTGCCAGCAGCCTCCCCGAGAGATACAGTAACAATGAGCAGTTCTTC. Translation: CASSLPERYSNNEQFF. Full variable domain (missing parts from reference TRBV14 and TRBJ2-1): EAGVTQFPSHSVIEKGQTVTLRCDPISGHDNLYWYRRVMGKEIKFLLHFVKESKQDESGMPNNRFLAERTGGTYSTLKVQPAELEDSGVYFCASSLPERYSNNEQFFGPGTRLTVL.

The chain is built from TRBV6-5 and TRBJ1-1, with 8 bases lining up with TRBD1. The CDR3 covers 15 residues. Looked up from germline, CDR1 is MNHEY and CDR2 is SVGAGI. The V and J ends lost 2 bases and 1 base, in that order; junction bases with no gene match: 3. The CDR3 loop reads CASSYDRGANTEAFF. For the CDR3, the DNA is TGTGCCAGCAGTTACGACAGGGGAGCGAACACTGAAGCTTTCTTT.

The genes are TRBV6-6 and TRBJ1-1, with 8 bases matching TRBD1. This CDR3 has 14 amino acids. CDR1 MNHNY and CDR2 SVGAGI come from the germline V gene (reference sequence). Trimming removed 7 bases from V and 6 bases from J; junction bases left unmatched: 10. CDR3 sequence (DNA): TGTGCCAGCACCGAGAGGACAGGGAGGTCTGAAGCTTTCTTT. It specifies CASTERTGRSEAFF.

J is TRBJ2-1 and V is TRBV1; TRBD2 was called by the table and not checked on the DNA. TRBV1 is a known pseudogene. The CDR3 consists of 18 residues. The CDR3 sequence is CTSSPLAGGASSYNEQFF. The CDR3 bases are TGCACCAGCAGCCCACTAGCGGGGGGCGCAAGCTCCTACAATGAGCAGTTCTTC.